This T cell receptor (beta chain) came from a study of early T cells in non-severe SARS-CoV-2 infection. Molecules of cDNA were individually given unique molecular identifiers that were attached to them. TCRdb processed the 5' RACE reads anew with MiXCR; each CDR3 protein has one entry. This table has approximately 58,000 distinct CDR3 sequences, roughly 12% appearing once. Germline V gene lookup returns CDR1 DFQATT and CDR2 SNEGSKA (reference sequence). The CDR3 sequence is 15 residues long. The V and J ends lost 5 bases and 4 bases respectively, with 19 bases between them. The chain joins TRBV20-1 to TRBJ2-3; tentative D call: TRBD2 (5 bases). The receptor comes from an adult who was a healthcare worker with PCR-confirmed SARS-CoV-2 infection or an uninfected control (not recorded which). The specimen was whole blood, collected at baseline. CDR3 protein: CSAADVGKGADTQYF. The DNA of the CDR3 is TGCAGTGCTGCCGATGTGGGGAAGGGAGCAGATACGCAGTATTTT.